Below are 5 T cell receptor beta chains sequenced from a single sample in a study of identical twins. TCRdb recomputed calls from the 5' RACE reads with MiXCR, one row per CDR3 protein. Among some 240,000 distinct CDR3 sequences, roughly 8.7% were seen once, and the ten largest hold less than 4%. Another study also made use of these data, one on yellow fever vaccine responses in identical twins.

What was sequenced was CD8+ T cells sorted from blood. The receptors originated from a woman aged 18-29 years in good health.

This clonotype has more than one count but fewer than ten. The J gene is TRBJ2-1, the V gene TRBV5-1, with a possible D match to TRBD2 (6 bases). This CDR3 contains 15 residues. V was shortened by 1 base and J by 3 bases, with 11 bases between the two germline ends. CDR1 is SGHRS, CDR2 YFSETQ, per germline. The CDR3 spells CASSLPDYLYNEQFF. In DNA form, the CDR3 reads TGCGCCAGCAGCTTGCCGGACTACCTCTACAATGAGCAGTTCTTC.

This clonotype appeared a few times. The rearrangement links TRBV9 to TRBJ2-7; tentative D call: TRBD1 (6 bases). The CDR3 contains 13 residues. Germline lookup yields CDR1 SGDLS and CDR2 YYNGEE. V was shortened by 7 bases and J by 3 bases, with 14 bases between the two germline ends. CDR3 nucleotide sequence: TGTGCCAGCGGTGGGGGCCGACTCTACGAGCAGTACTTC. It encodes CASGGGRLYEQYF. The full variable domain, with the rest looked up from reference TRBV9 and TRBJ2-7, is DSGVTQTPKHLITATGQRVTLRCSPRSGDLSVYWYQQSLDQGLQFLIQYYNGEERAKGNILERFSAQQFPDLHSELNLSSLELGDSALYFCASGGGRLYEQYFGPGTRLTVT.

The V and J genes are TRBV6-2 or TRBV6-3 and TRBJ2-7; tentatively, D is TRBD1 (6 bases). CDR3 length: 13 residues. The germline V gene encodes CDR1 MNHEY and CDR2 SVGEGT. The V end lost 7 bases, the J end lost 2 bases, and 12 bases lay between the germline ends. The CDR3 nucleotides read TGTGCCAGCACGAACAGGGAGACCTACGAGCAGTACTTC. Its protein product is CASTNRETYEQYF.

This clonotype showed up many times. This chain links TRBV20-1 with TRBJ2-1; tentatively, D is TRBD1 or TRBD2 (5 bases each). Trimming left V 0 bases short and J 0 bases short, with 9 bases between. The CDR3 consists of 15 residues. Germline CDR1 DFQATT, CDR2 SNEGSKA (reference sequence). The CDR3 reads CSAREAGSSYNEQFF. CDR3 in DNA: TGCAGTGCTAGAGAAGCAGGGAGCTCCTACAATGAGCAGTTCTTC.

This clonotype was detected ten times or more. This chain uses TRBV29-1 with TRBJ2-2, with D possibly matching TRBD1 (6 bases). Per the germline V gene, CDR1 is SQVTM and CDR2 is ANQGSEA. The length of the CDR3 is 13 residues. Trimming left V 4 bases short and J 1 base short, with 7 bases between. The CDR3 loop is CSVVGGNTGELFF. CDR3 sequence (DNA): TGCAGCGTTGTAGGGGGGAACACCGGGGAGCTGTTTTTT.